The 30 T cell receptor beta chains in this list originate from one sample, sequenced in a study of regulatory T cells in long-lasting Graves disease. Noted time point: newly diagnosed GD, antithyroid drugs for less than 3 months. The TCR library was prepared using RNA isolated from PBMCs. Construction of the TCR beta libraries employed iRepertoire HTBI primers in conjunction with Arm-PCR of CDR3 regions. MiXCR, run by TCRdb on the multiplex PCR reads, gives a single entry per CDR3 protein. The sample lists almost 450,000 distinct CDR3 sequences; less than 20% were seen once. These data were also reused for a study on T cells in Graves' hyperthyroidism and ophthalmopathy.

The source was peripheral blood mononuclear cells (PBMCs), collected at new diagnosis, from a patient treated with antithyroid drugs. The receptor set was obtained from a woman in her twenties or thirties with Graves disease.

There are a few counts of this clonotype. A read error may be the cause here, since a much bigger clone is one base away. The V gene is TRBV28, the J gene TRBJ2-1; 12 bases fit TRBD2. Near its end, the DNA agrees better with TRBJ2-5, so the J call may be wrong. In germline, CDR1 is MDHEN, CDR2 SYDVKM. The CDR3 is made up of 15 amino acids. The CDR3 here is CASSSWTSGTRPQYF. The CDR3 DNA sequence: TGTGCCAGCAGTTCTTGGACTAGCGGGACGCGACCCCAGTACTTC.

This clonotype was seen ten or more times. The V gene is TRBV11-2, the J gene TRBJ2-1, with TRBD2 identical over 8 bases. From germline, CDR1 is SGHAT and CDR2 FQNNGV. The CDR3 has 14 residues. Germline trimming cut 3 bases from V and 4 bases from J; bases unmatched to any gene: 2. The DNA of the CDR3 is TGTGCCAGCAGCTTTGGACTAGCATACAATGAGCAGTTCTTC. It yields the protein CASSFGLAYNEQFF.

This clonotype has ten or more counts. The rearrangement uses TRBV3-1 and TRBJ2-2; D is undetermined. CDR1 and CDR2 from the germline V gene are LGHDT and YNNKEL (reference sequence). CDR3 length equals 12 residues. With 7 bases removed from V and 7 bases from J, the gap between germline ends came to 10 bases. The CDR3 nucleotides read TGTGCCAGCAACCCGGTTGGCGGGGAGCTGTTTTTT. Translating gives CASNPVGGELFF.

V is TRBV20-1 and J is TRBJ2-7; the D is unclear. Per germline, CDR1 DFQATT and CDR2 SNEGSKA (reference sequence). This CDR3 spans 13 amino acids. V lost 2 bases, J lost 5 bases, and 13 bases lay in between. The CDR3 sequence is CSARQDQPNEQYF. For the CDR3, the DNA is TGCAGTGCTAGACAGGACCAACCCAACGAGCAGTACTTC.

This clonotype was recorded at least ten times. The chain employs TRBV30 and TRBJ2-1, with TRBD2 matching over 11 bases. The germline CDR1 and CDR2 sequences are GTSNPN and SVGIG (reference sequence). This CDR3 is built from 19 residues. V lost 2 bases to trimming and J lost 0 bases; unmatched junction nucleotides: 12. CDR3 sequence reads: CAWSSLRTSGSSSYNEQFF. The CDR3 DNA reads TGTGCCTGGAGTTCTCTCAGGACTAGCGGGTCGAGCTCCTACAATGAGCAGTTCTTC. Supplemented by reference TRBV30 and TRBJ2-1, the full variable domain reads SQTIHQWPATLVQPVGSPLSLECTVEGTSNPNLYWYRQAAGRGLQLLFYSVGIGQISSEVPQNLSASRPQDRQFILSSKKLLLSDSGFYLCAWSSLRTSGSSSYNEQFFGPGTRLTVL.

In this sample, this clonotype turned up many times. V is TRBV28 and J is TRBJ2-1; D is unclear. With 6 bases removed from V and 7 bases from J, the gap between germline ends came to 4 bases. Germline assignment: CDR1 MDHEN and CDR2 SYDVKM. This CDR3 has 10 residues. CDR3 DNA: TGTGCCAGCAGGGGAAATGAGCAGTTCTTC. Its translation is CASRGNEQFF.

Comment on this clonotype: Being one base from a much bigger clone, this may be a read error. V gene TRBV11-2 combines with J gene TRBJ2-1; no definite D call. CDR1 and CDR2 (germline): SGHAT, FQNNGV. The CDR3 covers 17 residues. CDR3 residues: CASSLKPGRRLLNEQLF. The DNA of the CDR3 is TGTGCCAGCAGCTTAAAACCTGGCCGGCGCCTTCTTAATGAGCAGCTCTTC.

This clonotype was counted ten times or more. The chain combines TRBV28 with TRBJ2-7; 8 bases are a match to TRBD1. V shed 5 bases and J 6 bases; nucleotides not matched to a gene: 3. CDR3 length: 12 residues. CDR1 is MDHEN, CDR2 SYDVKM, per germline. The CDR3 protein is CASSTDRAEQYF. The CDR3 region has the DNA TGTGCCAGCAGTACGGACAGGGCCGAGCAGTACTTC.

There are many counts of this clonotype. This sequence joins TRBV28 and TRBJ2-2; D is ambiguous. The V gene lost 2 bases and the J gene lost 7 bases, with 11 bases spanning the gap. The V gene's germline CDR1 is MDHEN and CDR2 SYDVKM. This CDR3 spans 14 amino acids. CDR3 sequence reads: CASSLGPSGGELFF. The DNA for the CDR3 is TGTGCCAGCAGTTTAGGCCCCTCCGGCGGGGAGCTGTTTTTT.

Many counts were recorded for this clonotype. The chain employs TRBV29-1 and TRBJ1-1; D gene ambiguous. CDR1 and CDR2 from the germline V gene are SQVTM and ANQGSEA. The CDR3 is made up of 11 amino acids. Trimming shortened V by 2 bases and J by 3 bases, and 4 bases separated the two germline ends. CDR3: CSVESDTEAFF. The CDR3 DNA sequence: TGCAGCGTTGAATCGGACACTGAAGCTTTCTTT. Together with reference TRBV29-1 and TRBJ1-1, the CDR3 gives the full variable domain: SAVISQKPSRDICQRGTSLTIQCQVDSQVTMMFWYRQQPGQSLTLIATANQGSEATYESGFVIDKFPISRPNLTFSTLTVSNMSPEDSSIYLCSVESDTEAFFGQGTRLTVV.

This clonotype was picked up a small number of times. This chain uses TRBV5-4 with TRBJ1-1; D not resolved. The CDR3 covers 13 residues. Germline loops: CDR1 SGHNT, CDR2 YYREEE (reference sequence). Between the trimmed V and J ends, which lost 5 bases and 1 base, there was a span of 9 bases. CDR3 bases: TGTGCCAGCAGAAGGGAGACGAACACTGAAGCTTTCTTT. As protein: CASRRETNTEAFF. The full variable domain, in which reference TRBV5-4 and TRBJ1-1 provide the parts outside the CDR3, is ETGVTQSPTHLIKTRGQQVTLRCSSQSGHNTVSWYQQALGQGPQFIFQYYREEENGRGNFPPRFSGLQFPNYSSELNVNALELDDSALYLCASRRETNTEAFFGQGTRLTVV.

In its sample, this clonotype was seen many times. The CDR3 DNA reads TGCGCCAGCAGCCAAGTCCAAGACCCCATATCCACAGATACGCAGTATTTT. Its protein is CASSQVQDPISTDTQYF. The V gene is TRBV4-1, the J gene TRBJ2-3; D gene uncertain. This CDR3 contains 17 residues. V was shortened by 1 base and J by 2 bases, with 16 bases between the two germline ends. CDR1 is MGHRA, CDR2 YSYEKL, per germline.

This clonotype was observed at least ten times. The rearrangement links TRBV6-1 to TRBJ1-5, with no clear D. The CDR3 is 14 amino acids. Between the trimmed V and J ends, which lost 6 bases and 0 bases, there was a span of 9 bases. The germline V gene has CDR1 MNHNS and CDR2 SASEGT. The CDR3 DNA reads TGTGCCAGCAGCCTAAAAAATAGCAATCAGCCCCAGCATTTT. It translates to CASSLKNSNQPQHF.

The rearrangement uses TRBV7-9 and TRBJ1-2; D gene uncertain. CDR1 and CDR2 from the germline V gene are SEHNR and FQNEAQ (reference sequence). V lost 3 bases to trimming and J lost 2 bases, with 19 bases between them. The CDR3 loop spans 17 amino acids. In DNA form, the CDR3 reads TGTGCCAGCAGCTTTGTAGGATACCTAGAAGAGAACTATGGCTACACCTTC. Translation: CASSFVGYLEENYGYTF.

This clonotype was seen only a few times. This chain links TRBV24-1 with TRBJ1-2, with D tentatively TRBD1 (5 bases). V gave up 3 bases and J gave up 5 bases, with 12 bases separating them. The CDR3 spans 14 residues. The germline CDR1 and CDR2 sequences are KGHDR and SFDVKD. CDR3 sequence: CATSDHGTAYGYTF. The CDR3, as DNA: TGTGCCACCAGTGATCACGGGACGGCTTATGGCTACACCTTC.

The chain employs TRBV5-1 and TRBJ2-1; 7 nucleotides line up with TRBD1. CDR3 length: 15 amino acids. Germline assignment: CDR1 SGHRS and CDR2 YFSETQ. The trim removed 7 bases at V and 0 bases at J, leaving 7 bases unmatched. The CDR3 loop reads CASGRQGSSYNEQFF. The CDR3 DNA is TGCGCCAGCGGCCGACAGGGCAGCTCCTACAATGAGCAGTTCTTC.

About this clonotype itself: Possible read error: a much larger clone is one base away. The CDR3, as DNA: TGTGCCAGCAGCCGTAAAGTAAACACTGAAGTTTTCTTT. Translating gives CASSRKVNTEVFF. This chain connects TRBV3-1 to TRBJ1-1; no reliable D call. This CDR3 contains 13 residues. Looked up from germline, CDR1 is LGHDT and CDR2 is YNNKEL (reference sequence).

This clonotype came up many times. V usage is TRBV12-3 or TRBV12-4 and J usage is TRBJ1-4; 10 bases agree with TRBD1. The length of the CDR3 is 18 residues. Unmatched junction bases numbered 14, after V lost 4 bases and J lost 6 bases. CDR3 DNA: TGTGCCAGCAGTTACGCCCCTTTCTCCGGGACAGGGGATGAAAAACTGTTTTTT. Translating gives CASSYAPFSGTGDEKLFF.

The sample holds many counts of this clonotype. The chain is built from TRBV3-1 and TRBJ1-2; D is undetermined. With 6 bases removed from V and 4 bases from J, the gap between germline ends came to 12 bases. CDR1 and CDR2 from the germline V gene are LGHDT and YNNKEL (reference sequence). The CDR3 runs to 13 residues. CDR3 sequence reads: CASSRSQSYGYTF. DNA of the CDR3: TGTGCCAGCAGTCGCAGCCAGAGCTATGGCTACACCTTC.

The chain uses TRBV20-1 and TRBJ1-5; D unresolved. Looked up from germline, CDR1 is DFQATT and CDR2 is SNEGSKA (reference sequence). Trimming took 4 bases from V and 4 from J, leaving 14 bases between them. The CDR3 covers 14 residues. The CDR3 region has the DNA TGCAGTGCTATACGGGTAAGGTCTAATCAGCCCCAGCATTTT. It is translated as CSAIRVRSNQPQHF.

The table lists this clonotype with many counts. The chain combines TRBV18 with TRBJ1-5; no clear D gene. This CDR3 has 12 amino acids. V was cut by 8 bases and J by 3 bases, with 8 bases left in between. Germline-derived CDR1 and CDR2 are KGHSH and LQKENI. In nucleotides, the CDR3 is TGTGCCAGCAGTTTACCCAATCAGCCCCAGCATTTT. This translates into CASSLPNQPQHF.

The rearrangement joins TRBV9 to TRBJ2-3; 12 positions match TRBD2. This CDR3 region has 17 residues. Germline CDR1 reads SGDLS; CDR2 reads YYNGEE. J gave up 0 bases and V 3 bases, and 5 bases lay outside the gene matches. The CDR3 nucleotides read TGTGCCAGCAGCGCGACTAGCGGGAGTAGGAGCACAGATACGCAGTATTTT. This translates into CASSATSGSRSTDTQYF.

Many counts were recorded for this clonotype. The chain uses TRBV28 and TRBJ1-2, with TRBD1 matching 8 bases. The CDR3 is 15 amino acids. In germline, CDR1 is MDHEN, CDR2 SYDVKM. The junction had 12 bases not matched to a gene; V was cut back by 2 bases and J by 10 bases. CDR3 nucleotides: TGTGCCAGCAGTTTAGGTCCGGGCAGGGGGCTTGACTACACCTTC. Translated, it gives CASSLGPGRGLDYTF.

CDR3 sequence (DNA): TGCAGCGTACTCACCGGCATCTACAATGAGCAGTTCTTC. The encoded protein is CSVLTGIYNEQFF. The chain recombines TRBV29-1 with TRBJ2-1, with no clear D. The CDR3 has 13 residues. Germline V lookup: CDR1 SQVTM, CDR2 ANQGSEA. V dropped 6 bases and J dropped 3 bases, with 12 bases sitting between them.

This clonotype was detected many times. This chain joins TRBV10-3 and TRBJ1-5, with D possibly matching TRBD1 (6 bases). CDR1 is ENHRY and CDR2 is SYGVKD in the germline V gene. Trimming removed 6 bases at V and 5 bases at J, with 20 bases between. The CDR3 sequence is 16 residues long. The CDR3 DNA sequence: TGTGCCATCAGGAGCGAGGGGGAAGGGATTCATCAGCCCCAGCATTTT. Translated: CAIRSEGEGIHQPQHF.

This clonotype was recorded at least ten times. The rearrangement joins TRBV7-2 to TRBJ1-2, with a tentative D call TRBD1 (5 bases). The CDR3 has 15 amino acids. Trimming left V 7 bases short and J 3 bases short, with 18 bases between. The V gene's germline CDR1 is SGHTA and CDR2 FQGNSA. Written as DNA, the CDR3 is TGTGCCAGCACCCCAGGTGGGGCAAACTACTATGGCTACACCTTC. Translated, it gives CASTPGGANYYGYTF.

This clonotype was counted at least ten times. The gene calls are TRBV28 and TRBJ1-1, with D possibly matching TRBD1 (5 bases). Trimming pared 7 bases from V and 4 bases from J, leaving 19 bases between. Germline-derived CDR1 and CDR2 are MDHEN and SYDVKM. This CDR3 spans 15 amino acids. Written as DNA, the CDR3 is TGTGCCAGCAACCGAGGTGGAGGGGTTGGCACTGAAGCTTTCTTT. Its protein product is CASNRGGGVGTEAFF.

This clonotype was recorded at least ten times. This sequence joins TRBV5-6 and TRBJ2-1; TRBD2 matches 12 bases. Germline-derived CDR1 and CDR2 are SGHDT and YYEEEE. Trimming at V came to 3 bases and at J to 4 bases, leaving 5 bases not matched to a gene. CDR3 length: 16 residues. Written as DNA, the CDR3 is TGTGCCAGCAGCTCTGCAACTAGCGGGAGGTACAATGAGCAGTTCTTC. Encoded protein: CASSSATSGRYNEQFF.

This clonotype was detected ten times or more. V is TRBV7-2 and J is TRBJ2-1; either TRBD1 or TRBD2 may fit D (5 bases each). Trimming stripped 5 bases from V and 9 bases from J, with 17 bases between. Germline CDR1 is SGHTA and CDR2 is FQGNSA. The CDR3 sequence is 14 residues long. This chain's CDR3 is CASSHPLGGVEQFF. CDR3 nucleotides: TGTGCCAGCAGCCATCCCCTTGGGGGAGTTGAGCAGTTCTTC. Filled out from reference TRBV7-2 and TRBJ2-1, the complete variable domain reads GAGVSQSPSNKVTEKGKDVELRCDPISGHTALYWYRQSLGQGLEFLIYFQGNSAPDKSGLPSDRFSAERTGGSVSTLTIQRTQQEDSAVYLCASSHPLGGVEQFFGPGTRLTVL.

The V and J genes are TRBV29-1 and TRBJ2-1; 11 nucleotides line up with TRBD1. The CDR3 sequence is 14 residues long. Trimming cost V 6 bases and J 6 bases; bases outside gene matches: 7. CDR1 is SQVTM, CDR2 ANQGSEA, per germline. CDR3 amino acids: CSVATGTGGNEQFF. CDR3 in DNA: TGCAGCGTAGCTACCGGGACAGGGGGCAATGAGCAGTTCTTC.